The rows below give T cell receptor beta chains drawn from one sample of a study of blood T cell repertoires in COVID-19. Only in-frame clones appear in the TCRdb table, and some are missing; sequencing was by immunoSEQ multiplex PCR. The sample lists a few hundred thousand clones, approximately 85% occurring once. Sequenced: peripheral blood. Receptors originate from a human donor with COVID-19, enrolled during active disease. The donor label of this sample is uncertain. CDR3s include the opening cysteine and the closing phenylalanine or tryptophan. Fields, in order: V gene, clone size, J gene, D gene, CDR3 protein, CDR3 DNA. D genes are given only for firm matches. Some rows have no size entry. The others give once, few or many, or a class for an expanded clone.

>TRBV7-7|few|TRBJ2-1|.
CASSSGLGEGEQFF
TGTGCTAGCAGCTCCGGGTTAGGGGAAGGTGAGCAGTTCTTC
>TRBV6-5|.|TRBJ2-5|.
CASSPVGGRKTQYF
TGTGCCAGCAGCCCGGTTGGAGGGCGGAAGACCCAGTACTTC
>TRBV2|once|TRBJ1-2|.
CASNQGGYYGYTF
TGTGCCAGCAACCAAGGGGGATACTATGGCTACACCTTC
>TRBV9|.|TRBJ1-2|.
CASSVAGGIGGYTF
TGTGCCAGCAGCGTAGCGGGGGGAATCGGTGGCTACACCTTC
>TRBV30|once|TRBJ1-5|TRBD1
CAWSPTGDSNQPQHF
TGTGCCTGGAGTCCGACAGGGGATTCCAATCAGCCCCAGCATTTT
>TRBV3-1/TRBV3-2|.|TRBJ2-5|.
CASRWEGEETQYF
TGTGCCAGCAGGTGGGAGGGGGAAGAGACCCAGTACTTC
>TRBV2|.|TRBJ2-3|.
CASSEALGQEGVIQYF
TGTGCCAGCAGTGAAGCATTGGGGCAGGAGGGTGTAATTCAGTATTTT
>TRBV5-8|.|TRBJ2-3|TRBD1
CASSLVIQGKDTQYF
TGTGCCAGCAGCTTGGTTATACAGGGGAAAGATACGCAGTATTTT
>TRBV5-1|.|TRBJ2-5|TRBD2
CASSLGTSGKETQYF
TGCGCCAGCAGCTTGGGGACTAGCGGCAAGGAGACCCAGTACTTC
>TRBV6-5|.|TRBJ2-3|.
CASRHLNTDTQYF
TGTGCCAGCAGACACCTGAACACAGATACGCAGTATTTT
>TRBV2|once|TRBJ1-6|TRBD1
CASRPLRDSNSPLHF
TGTGCCAGCAGGCCCCTCCGGGACAGCAATTCACCCCTCCACTTT
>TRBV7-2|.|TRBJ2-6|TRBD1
CASSPGGSGANVLTF
TGTGCCAGCAGCCCAGGGGGTTCCGGGGCCAACGTCCTGACTTTC
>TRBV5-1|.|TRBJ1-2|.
CASSRGGSNYGYTF
TGCGCCAGCAGCCGAGGGGGATCGAACTATGGCTACACCTTC
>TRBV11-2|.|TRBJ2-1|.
CASSIANGEQFF
TGTGCCAGCAGTATAGCCAACGGTGAGCAGTTCTTC
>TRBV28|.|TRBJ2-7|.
CASSLGGSSYEQYF
TGTGCCAGCAGTTTAGGCGGTAGCTCCTACGAGCAGTACTTC
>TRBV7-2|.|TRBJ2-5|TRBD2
CASSPGTSGRYQETQYF
TGTGCCAGCAGCCCCGGGACTAGCGGGAGATACCAAGAGACCCAGTACTTC
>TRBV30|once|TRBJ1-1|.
CAWSPDRIHEAFF
TGTGCCTGGAGCCCCGACAGGATCCATGAAGCTTTCTTT
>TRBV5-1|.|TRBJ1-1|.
CASSLQRENTEAFF
TGCGCCAGCAGCTTGCAGAGGGAAAACACTGAAGCTTTCTTT
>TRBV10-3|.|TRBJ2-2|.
CAISEDPNGLAKTNTGELFF
TGTGCCATCAGTGAGGATCCTAATGGGTTAGCGAAGACAAACACCGGGGAGCTGTTTTTT
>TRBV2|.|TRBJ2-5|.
CASSKTQYQETQYF
TGTGCCAGCAGCAAGACACAATACCAAGAGACCCAGTACTTC
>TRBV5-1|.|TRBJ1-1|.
CASRFTGYAEAFF
TGCGCCAGCAGATTTACAGGGTACGCTGAAGCTTTCTTT
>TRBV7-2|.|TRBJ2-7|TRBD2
CASSPLISSGYEQYF
TGTGCCAGCAGCCCCCTTATATCTAGCGGATACGAGCAGTACTTC
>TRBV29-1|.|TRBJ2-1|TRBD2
CSVEVELAGDNEQFF
TGCAGCGTTGAAGTGGAACTAGCGGGAGACAATGAGCAGTTCTTC
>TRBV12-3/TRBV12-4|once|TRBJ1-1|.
CASSQLRAAFF
TGTGCCAGCAGCCAACTTCGCGCAGCTTTCTTT
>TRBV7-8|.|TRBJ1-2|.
CASSTPSRAGYTF
TGTGCCAGCAGCACCCCGAGCAGGGCTGGCTACACCTTC
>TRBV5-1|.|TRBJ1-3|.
CASSLVQSSGNTIYF
TGCGCCAGCAGCTTGGTACAGAGCTCTGGAAACACCATATATTTT
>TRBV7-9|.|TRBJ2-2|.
CASSLRSRSGELFF
TGTGCCAGCAGCTTAAGGTCGAGGAGCGGGGAGCTGTTTTTT
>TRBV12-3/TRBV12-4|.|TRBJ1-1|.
CASSLWGGTEAFF
TGTGCCAGCAGTTTGTGGGGGGGCACTGAAGCTTTCTTT
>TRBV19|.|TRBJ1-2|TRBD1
CASKVSGGNFGYTF
TGTGCCAGTAAGGTCTCAGGGGGCAATTTCGGCTACACCTTC
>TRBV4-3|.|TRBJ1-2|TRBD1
CASSGVRTGKNGYTF
TGCGCCAGCAGCGGAGTCAGGACAGGGAAGAATGGCTACACCTTC
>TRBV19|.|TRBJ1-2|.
CASRGSNYGYTF
TGTGCGAGCAGGGGATCTAACTATGGCTACACCTTC
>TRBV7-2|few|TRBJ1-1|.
CASSSSAANTEAFF
TGTGCCAGCAGCTCTTCCGCGGCTAACACTGAAGCTTTCTTT
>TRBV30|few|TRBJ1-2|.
CAWSRELNYGYTF
TGTGCCTGGAGTCGGGAATTAAACTATGGCTACACCTTC
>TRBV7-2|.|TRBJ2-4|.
CASSLARQANIQYF
TGTGCCAGCAGCTTAGCCCGACAGGCGAACATTCAGTACTTC
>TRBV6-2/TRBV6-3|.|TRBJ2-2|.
CASSYFGVQSLLIGSGELFF
TGTGCCAGCAGTTACTTCGGAGTGCAATCACTCCTGATTGGCTCCGGGGAGCTGTTTTTT
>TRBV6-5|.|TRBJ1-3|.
CASSYDSGVGNTIYF
TGTGCCAGCAGTTATGACAGCGGGGTCGGAAACACCATATATTTT
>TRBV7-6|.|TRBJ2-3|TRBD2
CASSPEAGVGPDTQYF
TGTGCCAGCAGCCCAGAAGCGGGAGTGGGGCCAGATACGCAGTATTTT
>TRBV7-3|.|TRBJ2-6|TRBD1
CASSLTARTGSGANVLTF
TGTGCCAGCAGCTTAACTGCTCGGACAGGGTCTGGGGCCAACGTCCTGACTTTC
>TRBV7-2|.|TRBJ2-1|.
CASSPPGRDEQFF
TGTGCCAGCAGCCCCCCAGGCCGCGATGAGCAGTTCTTC
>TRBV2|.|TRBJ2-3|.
CASTPGINTDTQYF
TGTGCCAGCACCCCAGGGATCAACACAGATACGCAGTATTTT
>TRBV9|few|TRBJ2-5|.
CASSPQGFQETQYF
TGTGCCAGCAGCCCACAGGGATTCCAAGAGACCCAGTACTTC
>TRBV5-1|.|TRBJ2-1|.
CASFRAEAYNEQFF
TGCGCCAGCTTCAGGGCCGAGGCCTACAATGAGCAGTTCTTC
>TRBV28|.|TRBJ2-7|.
CASSLLPGQSYEQYF
TGTGCCAGCAGTTTACTTCCAGGACAGTCCTACGAGCAGTACTTC
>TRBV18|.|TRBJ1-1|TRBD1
CASSPPRDRNTEAFF
TGTGCCAGCTCACCTCCCCGGGACAGGAACACTGAAGCTTTCTTT
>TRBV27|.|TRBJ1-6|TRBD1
CASSPGTGVSSYNSPLHF
TGTGCCAGCAGTCCCGGGACAGGCGTTAGCTCCTATAATTCACCCCTCCACTTT
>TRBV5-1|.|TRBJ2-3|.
CASSWTAGTDTQYF
TGCGCCAGCAGCTGGACTGCGGGCACAGATACGCAGTATTTT
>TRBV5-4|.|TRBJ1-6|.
CASSLPGSLGHSPLHF
TGTGCCAGCAGCTTGCCGGGGAGTCTGGGTCATTCACCCCTCCACTTT
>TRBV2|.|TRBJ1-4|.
CASSELTANEKLFF
TGTGCCAGCAGTGAGTTAACAGCTAATGAAAAACTGTTTTTT
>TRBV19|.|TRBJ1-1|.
CASSIGRGGTEAFF
TGTGCCAGTAGTATAGGTAGGGGTGGTACTGAAGCTTTCTTT
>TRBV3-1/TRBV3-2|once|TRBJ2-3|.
CASSQGGLPDTQYF
TGTGCCAGCAGCCAAGGAGGGTTACCAGATACGCAGTATTTT
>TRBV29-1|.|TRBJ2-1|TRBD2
CSVETSGSSYNEQFF
TGCAGCGTTGAGACTAGCGGGAGCTCCTACAATGAGCAGTTCTTC